These 11 T cell receptor beta chains came from one sample sequenced in a study of blood T cells in healthy people across ages. Using a J-beta primer mix together with a sample-barcoded 5' primer, a second PCR was run for roughly 6 to 12 cycles. TCRdb reanalysed the 5' RACE reads using MiXCR and keeps one entry per CDR3 protein. Of some 930,000 distinct CDR3 sequences in the sample, 25% to 30% were seen once. This same sample was also part of a study on T cells of mothers and their children.

The material sequenced was blood. These receptors all come from a woman aged 35 to 49 in good health.

This clonotype was counted between two and nine times. V and J are TRBV5-1 and TRBJ2-3, with 7 bases matching TRBD1. V trimming: 3 bases; J trimming: 2 bases; junction bases outside the gene matches: 6. Germline CDR1 is SGHRS and CDR2 is YFSETQ. The CDR3 is 15 residues long. The CDR3 DNA follows: TGCGCCAGCAGCTCGACGGGACAGTCCACAGATACGCAGTATTTT. Protein product: CASSSTGQSTDTQYF.

This sequence joins TRBV30 and TRBJ1-5; possible D gene TRBD1, 6 bases. V was pared by 0 bases and J by 5 bases, with 8 bases between. This CDR3 contains 13 residues. Germline CDR1 GTSNPN, CDR2 SVGIG (reference sequence). CDR3: CAWSVRTDQPQHF. CDR3 bases: TGTGCCTGGAGTGTCCGGACAGATCAGCCCCAGCATTTT.

Comments on this clonotype: The junction departs from germline at one end; a sequencing error may be responsible. This rearrangement joins TRBV25-1 to TRBJ2-1; TRBD1 agrees at 7 bases. The J call is uncertain, as TRBJ2-7 better fits the DNA end. The CDR3 extends over 16 amino acids. Per germline, CDR1 MGHDK and CDR2 SYGVNS. CDR3 amino acids: CASGETGTDSYNEQYF. CDR3 nucleotide sequence: TGTGCCAGCGGTGAGACAGGGACCGACTCCTACAATGAGCAGTACTTC.

This clonotype was seen repeatedly, ten times or more. V and J are TRBV25-1 and TRBJ2-7, with 8 bases matching TRBD1. CDR1 is MGHDK, CDR2 SYGVNS, per germline. The CDR3 consists of 14 residues. The junction had 3 bases not matched to a gene; V was cut back by 2 bases and J by 3 bases. CDR3 protein: CASSEPGGVYEQYF. CDR3 nucleotide sequence: TGTGCCAGCAGTGAACCAGGGGGCGTCTACGAGCAGTACTTC.

At least ten counts were recorded for this clonotype. The chain employs TRBV3-1 and TRBJ1-2; 7 bases agree with TRBD1. Germline lookup yields CDR1 LGHDT and CDR2 YNNKEL (reference sequence). The trim removed 2 bases at V and 8 bases at J, leaving 8 bases unmatched. The CDR3 consists of 14 residues. The CDR3 DNA reads as TGTGCCAGCAGCCAATACCCGACAGGGTACGGCTACACCTTC. The encoded protein is CASSQYPTGYGYTF. Using reference TRBV3-1 and TRBJ1-2 for the parts outside the CDR3, the full variable domain is DTAVSQTPKYLVTQMGNDKSIKCEQNLGHDTMYWYKQDSKKFLKIMFSYNNKELIINETVPNRFSPKSPDKAHLNLHINSLELGDSAVYFCASSQYPTGYGYTFGSGTRLTVV.

The sample holds a few counts of this clonotype. This CDR3 reads CATSKGGTSNQPQHF. CDR3 bases: TGTGCCACTAGCAAAGGGGGAACCTCTAATCAGCCCCAGCATTTT. The rearrangement uses TRBV6-2 or TRBV6-3 and TRBJ1-5; TRBD1 is a possible D gene (6 bases). The CDR3 has 15 residues. Germline V gives CDR1 MNHEY, CDR2 SVGEGT. V lost 10 bases to trimming and J lost 4 bases, with 20 bases between them.

This clonotype was seen a handful of times. V gene TRBV27 combines with J gene TRBJ2-1; D possibly corresponds to TRBD2 (7 bases). From germline, CDR1 is MNHEY and CDR2 SMNVEV (reference sequence). The CDR3 is made up of 16 amino acids. Trimming took off 1 base at V and 7 bases at J, with 17 bases between the two ends. The CDR3 region is CASSLFAGGPPNEQFF. CDR3 coding DNA: TGTGCCAGCAGTTTATTTGCCGGGGGGCCACCGAATGAGCAGTTCTTC.

V is TRBV2 and J is TRBJ1-4, with D possibly matching TRBD1 (6 bases). The germline V and J ends were trimmed by 0 bases and 14 bases, with 13 bases remaining between them. Germline lookup yields CDR1 SNHLY and CDR2 FYNNEI. The CDR3 has 13 residues. The CDR3 DNA reads as TGTGCCAGCAGTGAAGCCCCGCAGGGGCAGCTGTTTTTT. Translation: CASSEAPQGQLFF.

In its sample, this clonotype was seen a few times. This chain uses TRBV20-1 with TRBJ2-3; TRBD1 aligns across 7 bases. The trim removed 6 bases at V and 2 bases at J, leaving 11 bases unmatched. The germline V gene encodes CDR1 DFQATT and CDR2 SNEGSKA (reference sequence). This CDR3 is 15 amino acids long. The DNA of the CDR3 is TGCAGTGCCTACACTCCGGGACAGAACACAGATACGCAGTATTTT. It specifies CSAYTPGQNTDTQYF.

V gene TRBV5-1 combines with J gene TRBJ2-7, with TRBD1 as a possible D gene (5 bases). The CDR3 sequence is 14 residues long. Trimming cost V 3 bases and J 10 bases, with 20 bases left between them. The germline CDR1 and CDR2 sequences are SGHRS and YFSETQ. The CDR3 sequence: CASSWVAGQDTQYF. The CDR3 coding sequence is TGCGCCAGCAGCTGGGTGGCAGGGCAAGACACCCAGTACTTC. Filled out from reference TRBV5-1 and TRBJ2-7, the complete variable domain reads KAGVTQTPRYLIKTRGQQVTLSCSPISGHRSVSWYQQTPGQGLQFLFEYFSETQRNKGNFPGRFSGRQFSNSRSEMNVSTLELGDSALYLCASSWVAGQDTQYFGPGTRLTVT.

As for this clonotype: A junction boundary mismatches the germline segment, possibly from a read error. V usage is TRBV12-3 or TRBV12-4 and J usage is TRBJ1-1, with TRBD1 matching 7 bases. The CDR3 extends over 14 amino acids. The DNA for the CDR3 is TGTACCAGCAGAGAGACAGGGTGGAACACTGAAGCTTTCTTT. As protein: CTSRETGWNTEAFF.